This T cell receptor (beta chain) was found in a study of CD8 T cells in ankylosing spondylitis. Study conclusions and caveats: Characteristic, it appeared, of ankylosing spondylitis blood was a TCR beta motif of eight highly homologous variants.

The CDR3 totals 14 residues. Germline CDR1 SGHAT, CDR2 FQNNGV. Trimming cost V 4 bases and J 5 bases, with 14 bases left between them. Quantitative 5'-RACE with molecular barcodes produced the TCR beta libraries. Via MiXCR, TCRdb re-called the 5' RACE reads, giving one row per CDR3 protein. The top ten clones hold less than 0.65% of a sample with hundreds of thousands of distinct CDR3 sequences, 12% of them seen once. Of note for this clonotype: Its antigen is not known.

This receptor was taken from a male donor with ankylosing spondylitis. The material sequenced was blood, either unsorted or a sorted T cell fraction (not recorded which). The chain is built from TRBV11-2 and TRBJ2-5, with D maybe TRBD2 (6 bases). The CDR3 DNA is TGTGCCAGCAGCTCTTGGTATGGGGGGGAGACCCAGTACTTC. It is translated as CASSSWYGGETQYF. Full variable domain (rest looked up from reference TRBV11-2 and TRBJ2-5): EAGVAQSPRYKIIEKRQSVAFWCNPISGHATLYWYQQILGQGPKLLIQFQNNGVVDDSQLPKDRFSAERLKGVDSTLKIQPAKLEDSAVYLCASSSWYGGETQYFGPGTRLLVL.